This T cell receptor (beta chain) was retrieved from a study of chemoradiotherapy in HPV16-positive cancers (dated by TCRdb to 2021 to 2024). With respect to the entire study: Candidate HPV-specific T-cell clones and common TCR motifs were defined through functional T-cell assays on cells from a couple of HPV16-positive patients. Whether T-cell immunity against the HPV oncoproteins E6 and E7 changes during chemoradiotherapy and whether survival is affected by this immunity were examined in the study. TCR repertoires from over 75 patients with HPV-related cancers were then used to track the candidate HPV-specific TCRs and motifs. What the work shows at the level of the full study, not this receptor alone: The survival association was reported for HPV16-positive patients, and the functional definition of HPV-specific T cells was derived from only a couple of HPV16-positive patients. Expansion of candidate HPV-specific clones and E7-related TCR motifs was observed in the tumor microenvironment during treatment, whereas no such expansion was observed for non-HPV-specific T cells. In HPV16-positive patients, expansion of HPV-responsive T cells during chemoradiotherapy was associated with improved recurrence-free survival.

Repertoires were sampled repeatedly over the course of chemoradiotherapy, so clonal expansion could be followed in the tumor microenvironment. The receptor library was made with the immunoSEQ multiplex PCR assay. TCRdb mirrors the immuneACCESS table, restricted to in-frame sequences. Some clones are absent from its copies; in checked studies, under half trace to an unresolved V gene, and the reason for the others is unknown. Recorded for this sample are about 22,000 clones; approximately 90% of them occurred a single time. 4.5% to 7% of the sample comes from the top ten. The CDR1 and CDR2 encoded by the germline V gene (reference sequence) are GTSNPN and SVGIG. The CDR3 goes from the cysteine to the phenylalanine over 13 residues. Only the CDR3 region is kept as DNA, spanning 39 bases read in frame from base 1. V loses 0 bases, J loses 9 bases, and the germline ends lie 11 bases apart. On this clone: This receptor's antigen is unknown. No much larger clone is present one base from it, and per-base qualities are unavailable.

The material was blood, obtained from a patient who underwent chemoradiotherapy. The chain is assembled from TRBV30 and TRBJ2-2, with the identity of the D gene unclear. The clonotype comes from a human donor with HPV-associated anogenital cancer. The sequenced DNA: TGTGCCTGGAGTGTACGAAATGAACGGGAGCTGTTTTTT. It is translated as CAWSVRNERELFF.